Listed here are 21 T cell receptor beta chains from one sample, sequenced in a study of human T cells and chemical hapten exposure. Time point described: patch test 1, 2 weeks after DPC sensitization. Treatment specified: therapeutic diphenylcyclopropenone sensitization with weekly scalp DPC. TCRdb independently ran MiXCR on the RACE reads; one entry per CDR3 protein. The data show some 190,000 distinct CDR3 sequences, about 22% seen once. This specimen consisted of whole blood, obtained in connection with sensitization to the hapten diphenylcyclopropenone (DPC). Receptor source: a woman in her fifties or sixties with alopecia areata. Some clones in this sample may be carry-over from other donors' samples.

This clonotype has just a few counts. The chain carries TRBV27 and TRBJ2-3; D is unclear. V shed 8 bases and J shed 3 bases, with 9 bases lying between them. Germline loops: CDR1 MNHEY, CDR2 SMNVEV (reference sequence). The CDR3 totals 12 residues. The CDR3 region is CASGWSTDTQYF. The CDR3, as DNA: TGTGCCAGCGGGTGGTCTACAGATACGCAGTATTTT.

The rearrangement joins TRBV28 to TRBJ1-1; D gene ambiguous. The CDR3 runs 11 residues. V was pared by 8 bases and J by 4 bases, with 8 bases between. Germline CDR1 and CDR2: MDHEN and SYDVKM. The CDR3 coding sequence is TGTGCCAGCGATTGGGGCACTGAAGCTTTCTTT. Translating it yields CASDWGTEAFF.

This chain joins TRBV5-1 and TRBJ2-7; 7 nucleotides agree with TRBD2. Germline trimming cut 0 bases from V and 2 bases from J; bases unmatched to any gene: 8. The CDR3 has 16 residues. Germline V gene data show CDR1 as SGHRS and CDR2 as YFSETQ. Here the CDR3 reads CASSLAGGSPAYEQYF. The CDR3 nucleotides are TGCGCCAGCAGCTTGGCGGGGGGATCTCCCGCCTACGAGCAGTACTTC.

The table lists this clonotype with a count of one. The V and J genes are TRBV5-1 and TRBJ1-1; D uncertain. The length of the CDR3 is 13 residues. The V gene lost 4 bases and the J gene lost 8 bases, with 15 bases spanning the gap. Germline CDR1 is SGHRS and CDR2 is YFSETQ. In DNA, the CDR3 is TGCGCCAGCAGCCGCGGTTTGAGTGGCGAAGCTTTCTTT. Protein sequence: CASSRGLSGEAFF.

V and J are TRBV29-1 and TRBJ1-2; D is undetermined. The CDR3 loop spans 12 amino acids. Germline loops: CDR1 SQVTM, CDR2 ANQGSEA. V lost 5 bases to trimming and J lost 8 bases, with 15 bases between them. CDR3 coding DNA: TGCAGCGTTTTAAAAACCGATGCGGGCTACACCTTC. It specifies CSVLKTDAGYTF.

There are many counts of this clonotype. The chain joins TRBV7-8 to TRBJ2-1; TRBD2 aligns across 10 bases. The ends lost 0 bases at V and 9 bases at J; junction bases unmatched: 8. Germline V gene lookup returns CDR1 SGHVS and CDR2 FQNEAQ. This CDR3 has 16 amino acids. Here the CDR3 DNA reads TGTGCCAGCAGCTTAGCCGGTAGCGGGAGGTCCCGTGAGCAGTTCTTC. Residues: CASSLAGSGRSREQFF.

This clonotype has more than one count but fewer than ten. This chain joins TRBV3-1 and TRBJ2-5; D is unclear. Trimming took 5 bases from V and 2 from J, leaving 9 bases between them. The germline V gene encodes CDR1 LGHDT and CDR2 YNNKEL (reference sequence). This CDR3 has 13 residues. The CDR3 DNA reads as TGTGCCAGCAGCGAGGCGGAACAAGAGACCCAGTACTTC. This encodes CASSEAEQETQYF.

The table lists this clonotype with a few counts. The chain joins TRBV13 to TRBJ2-3; weak D call: TRBD2 (6 bases). Trimming removed 1 base at V and 2 bases at J, with 10 bases between. This CDR3 has 15 residues. Germline-derived CDR1 and CDR2 are PRHDT and FYEKMQ (reference sequence). Here the CDR3 DNA reads TGTGCCAGCAGCTTAGCGGGAGAAAACACAGATACGCAGTATTTT. Translated, it gives CASSLAGENTDTQYF. Looking up the rest from reference TRBV13 and TRBJ2-3 gives the full variable domain: AAGVIQSPRHLIKEKRETATLKCYPIPRHDTVYWYQQGPGQDPQFLISFYEKMQSDKGSIPDRFSAQQFSDYHSELNMSSLELGDSALYFCASSLAGENTDTQYFGPGTRLTVL.

The V gene is TRBV7-2, the J gene TRBJ1-2, with TRBD1 matching over 8 bases. Unmatched junction bases numbered 10, after V lost 6 bases and J lost 4 bases. Looked up from germline, CDR1 is SGHTA and CDR2 is FQGNSA. This CDR3 contains 15 residues. DNA for the CDR3: TGTGCCAGCAGTTCTAACAGGGGGACGGGCTATGGCTACACCTTC. Protein product: CASSSNRGTGYGYTF.

This rearrangement joins TRBV10-2 to TRBJ2-2; the D is unclear. Between the trimmed V and J ends, which lost 6 bases and 4 bases, there was a span of 12 bases. This CDR3 region has 14 residues. CDR1 and CDR2 (germline): WSHSY, SAAADI. This chain's CDR3 is CASSPQTVTGELFF. The CDR3 nucleotides read TGCGCCAGCAGCCCGCAGACCGTCACCGGGGAGCTGTTTTTT.

The table lists this clonotype with a few counts. This chain joins TRBV5-6 and TRBJ1-1; D uncertain. Germline V gene data show CDR1 as SGHDT and CDR2 as YYEEEE. The CDR3 has 16 residues. V was shortened by 3 bases and J by 0 bases, with 15 bases between the two germline ends. The CDR3 DNA follows: TGTGCCAGCAGCTCGTGGACCCCCTACATGAACACTGAAGCTTTCTTT. The encoded protein is CASSSWTPYMNTEAFF.

The chain is built from TRBV30 and TRBJ1-5; D not certain. V lost 0 bases to trimming and J lost 5 bases, with 8 bases between them. The CDR3 length is 13 residues. The germline CDR1 and CDR2 sequences are GTSNPN and SVGIG (reference sequence). Here the CDR3 DNA reads TGTGCCTGGAGTGTAGGTCGCGATCAGCCCCAGCATTTT. Amino acid sequence: CAWSVGRDQPQHF. The full variable domain, with the rest looked up from reference TRBV30 and TRBJ1-5, is SQTIHQWPATLVQPVGSPLSLECTVEGTSNPNLYWYRQAAGRGLQLLFYSVGIGQISSEVPQNLSASRPQDRQFILSSKKLLLSDSGFYLCAWSVGRDQPQHFGDGTRLSIL.

The table lists this clonotype with a few counts. The chain is built from TRBV24-1 and TRBJ2-1; TRBD2 matches at 10 bases. In germline, CDR1 is KGHDR, CDR2 SFDVKD. V gave up 3 bases and J gave up 7 bases; unmatched junction bases: 8. The length of the CDR3 is 16 residues. The CDR3 is CATSDRSGRAPNEQFF. The CDR3 DNA sequence: TGTGCCACCAGTGATCGAAGCGGGAGGGCCCCGAATGAGCAGTTCTTC.

The chain recombines TRBV12-3 or TRBV12-4 with TRBJ1-5; D is undetermined. The ends were cut back, 2 bases at V and 6 bases at J, with 17 bases in the middle. The CDR3 is 16 amino acids. This CDR3 is CASSLSRQLGSQPQHF. DNA for the CDR3: TGTGCCAGCAGTTTATCGCGGCAACTGGGGAGTCAGCCCCAGCATTTT.

The V gene is TRBV27, the J gene TRBJ2-1, with 11 bases lining up with TRBD2. CDR3 length: 14 residues. J was trimmed by 14 bases and V by 5 bases; bases with no gene match: 11. CDR1 MNHEY and CDR2 SMNVEV come from the germline V gene (reference sequence). The CDR3 sequence: CASSPLLAGELKFF. In DNA, the CDR3 is TGTGCCAGCAGTCCGCTACTAGCGGGAGAGTTAAAGTTCTTC.

The chain couples TRBV29-1 to TRBJ1-1; D unclear. V shed 6 bases and J shed 4 bases, with 12 bases lying between them. CDR3 size: 12 residues. Germline V CDR1 and CDR2: SQVTM, ANQGSEA. The CDR3 DNA is TGCAGCGTGTATCAATTGGCCACTGAAGCTTTCTTT. Its translation: CSVYQLATEAFF.

The J gene is TRBJ1-1, the V gene TRBV9; D is perhaps TRBD1 (6 bases). Trimming cost V 0 bases and J 0 bases, with 27 bases left between them. The CDR3 totals 21 residues. Germline CDR1 and CDR2: SGDLS and YYNGEE. The CDR3 DNA reads as TGTGCCAGCAGCGTAGGAACGGGGGCAAGGCGCACCCAGACCATGAACACTGAAGCTTTCTTT. Protein sequence: CASSVGTGARRTQTMNTEAFF.

The rearrangement joins TRBV27 to TRBJ1-1; unclear D gene. Germline loops: CDR1 MNHEY, CDR2 SMNVEV (reference sequence). The CDR3 spans 11 residues. The ends were cut back, 4 bases at V and 6 bases at J, with 6 bases in the middle. In nucleotides, the CDR3 is TGTGCCAGCAGTTCCCTCGCTGAAGCTTTCTTT. Amino acids: CASSSLAEAFF.

This chain uses TRBV29-1 with TRBJ1-5; the D gene is possibly TRBD1 (5 bases). This CDR3 comprises 13 residues. CDR1 and CDR2 (germline): SQVTM, ANQGSEA. V lost 6 bases to trimming and J lost 4 bases, with 13 bases between them. Here the CDR3 DNA reads TGCAGCGTCGGAGACGGGGGGAATCAGCCCCAGCATTTT. Translating it yields CSVGDGGNQPQHF. Variable domain in full (rest from reference TRBV29-1 and TRBJ1-5): SAVISQKPSRDICQRGTSLTIQCQVDSQVTMMFWYRQQPGQSLTLIATANQGSEATYESGFVIDKFPISRPNLTFSTLTVSNMSPEDSSIYLCSVGDGGNQPQHFGDGTRLSIL.

The chain recombines TRBV29-1 with TRBJ2-2; D unclear. This CDR3 has 13 amino acids. V was trimmed by 3 bases and J by 3 bases, leaving 8 bases between them. Germline V lookup: CDR1 SQVTM, CDR2 ANQGSEA. CDR3 nucleotide sequence: TGCAGCGTTGAGGCTCTATACACCGGGGAGCTGTTTTTT. It codes for CSVEALYTGELFF.

This chain connects TRBV12-3 or TRBV12-4 to TRBJ2-5; tentative D call: TRBD1 (5 bases). The CDR3 totals 13 residues. Trimming shortened V by 11 bases and J by 1 base, and 14 bases separated the two germline ends. CDR3 sequence (DNA): TGTGCCGTCACCAGACAGATCCAAGAGACCCAGTACTTC. Protein: CAVTRQIQETQYF.